This record covers a single T cell receptor (beta chain). Its cognate antigen is unknown. Clones were sequenced by immunoSEQ multiplex PCR, and TCRdb holds only the in-frame ones, with some missing. The data show approximately 130,000 clones, around 89% seen once. The data were obtained in a study of T cell responses to AZD1222 COVID-19 vaccine. Broader study findings: Spike-specific TCR breadth and depth grew following two AZD1222 doses. Researchers report vaccine-associated CD4 TCRs spanning spike, with dominance at 160-218 and 743-854. Nearly half of the spike-specific TCRs reportedly recognize variant regions that carry no mutations. At baseline, just a handful of AZD1222 recipients tested seropositive.

The CDR3 is made up of 15 amino acids. Germline V gene lookup returns CDR1 SGDLS and CDR2 YYNGEE. The V end was cut by 2 bases, the J end by 5 bases, with 14 bases between. The chain employs TRBV9 and TRBJ2-1; weak D call: TRBD2 (5 bases). The TCR was taken from an adult who received the AZD1222 COVID-19 vaccine. Material: peripheral blood, obtained 28 days after the second AZD1222 dose. The CDR3 loop reads CASSVSPGINNEQFF. CDR3 in DNA: TGTGCCAGCAGCGTTTCTCCCGGGATAAACAATGAGCAGTTCTTC.